This TCR beta chain originates from a study of CD8 T cells in ankylosing spondylitis. V lost 6 bases, J lost 4 bases, and 13 bases stayed unmatched. The CDR3 is made up of 15 amino acids. Looked up from germline, CDR1 is DFQATT and CDR2 is SNEGSKA (reference sequence). TCRdb analysed the 5' RACE reads with MiXCR anew, one entry per CDR3 protein. The sample contains around 130,000 distinct CDR3 sequences, roughly 15% of which appear only once. This clonotype appeared a few times. This sequence joins TRBV20-1 and TRBJ2-7; 9 nucleotides line up with TRBD2. The sample comprised blood, either unsorted or a sorted T cell fraction (not recorded which). The source is a female donor with ankylosing spondylitis or in good health (not recorded which). CDR3 amino acids: CSAPRSSGSSYEQYF. CDR3 bases: TGCAGTGCCCCCCGGAGTAGCGGGAGCTCTTACGAGCAGTACTTC.